The 32 T cell receptor beta chains below come from one sample, sequenced in a study of brain T cells in children with intractable seizures. Clones were read by immunoSEQ multiplex PCR, and TCRdb kept only the in-frame ones, dropping some. The repertoire consists of around 80,000 clones, with around 90% occurring once and the leading ten covering 20% to 25%. The material was peripheral blood, obtained at surgery. These receptors were collected from a girl aged 2 to 9 with Rasmussen encephalitis and intractable seizures.

The chain couples TRBV6-5 to TRBJ2-5; 12 positions match TRBD2. With 3 bases clipped from V and 2 bases from J, the junction kept 1 base outside the gene matches. This CDR3 comprises 15 residues. CDR1 is MNHEY, CDR2 SVGAGI, per germline. Here the CDR3 reads CASSYLAGGQETQYF. The CDR3 coding sequence is TGTGCCAGCAGTTATCTAGCGGGGGGGCAAGAGACCCAGTACTTC.

This clone has just one count. The chain recombines TRBV20-1 with TRBJ1-1; D unclear. V gave up 1 base and J gave up 7 bases, with 4 bases separating them. This CDR3 contains 10 residues. Looked up from germline, CDR1 is DFQATT and CDR2 is SNEGSKA (reference sequence). Written as DNA, the CDR3 is TGCAGTGCTAGAGGAAGTGAAGCTTTCTTT. Encoded protein: CSARGSEAFF.

This chain links TRBV2 with TRBJ2-7, with D perhaps TRBD1 (5 bases). The V gene lost 5 bases and the J gene lost 1 base, with 15 bases spanning the gap. This CDR3 has 15 amino acids. Germline CDR1 is SNHLY and CDR2 is FYNNEI. The CDR3 spells CASSPGFTPSYEQYF. The CDR3 DNA is TGTGCCAGCAGTCCAGGGTTCACCCCTTCCTACGAGCAGTACTTC.

V gene TRBV5-1 combines with J gene TRBJ1-2, with D hard to call. Germline V lookup: CDR1 SGHRS, CDR2 YFSETQ. Trimming removed 0 bases from V and 4 bases from J, with 13 bases in between. The CDR3 has 15 amino acids. CDR3 coding DNA: TGCGCCAGCAGCTTGGACCCCGCAGCCTCCTATGGCTACACCTTC. Amino acids: CASSLDPAASYGYTF.

The chain has TRBV13 and TRBJ1-3; D gene ambiguous. CDR3 length: 12 amino acids. The ends were cut back, 5 bases at V and 2 bases at J, with 4 bases in the middle. Per germline, CDR1 PRHDT and CDR2 FYEKMQ (reference sequence). The CDR3 loop reads CASSAAGNTIYF. CDR3 in DNA: TGTGCCAGCAGCGCCGCTGGAAACACCATATATTTT.

J is TRBJ1-3 and V is TRBV9; tentative D call: TRBD1 (5 bases). Germline assignment: CDR1 SGDLS and CDR2 YYNGEE. Trimming stripped 3 bases from V and 4 bases from J, with 14 bases between. This CDR3 is 15 amino acids long. The CDR3 bases are TGTGCCAGCAGCGACGGGACTCTCGGGGGAAACACCATATATTTT. It codes for CASSDGTLGGNTIYF.

This chain joins TRBV2 and TRBJ2-7; 9 bases match TRBD1. The CDR3 extends over 12 amino acids. Germline trimming cut 6 bases from V and 10 bases from J; bases unmatched to any gene: 7. CDR1 and CDR2 from the germline V gene are SNHLY and FYNNEI. CDR3 bases: TGTGCCAGCAGATCGGACAGGGGCGAACAGTACTTC. Its translation is CASRSDRGEQYF.

The V gene is TRBV25-1, the J gene TRBJ2-7, with D possibly being TRBD1 or TRBD2 (5 bases each). The V gene lost 1 base and the J gene lost 3 bases, with 13 bases spanning the gap. Germline-derived CDR1 and CDR2 are MGHDK and SYGVNS. This CDR3 has 15 residues. The CDR3 DNA is TGTGCCAGCAGTGAATGGGGGATGTACGACTACGAGCAGTACTTC. Protein: CASSEWGMYDYEQYF.

The chain employs TRBV14 and TRBJ2-1; D not certain. This CDR3 spans 15 amino acids. Germline values: CDR1 SGHDN, CDR2 FVKESK. Trimming stripped 0 bases from V and 7 bases from J, with 13 bases between. CDR3 in DNA: TGTGCCAGCAGCCAAGATCTTCGCACGCTTAATGAGCAGTTCTTC. Its protein is CASSQDLRTLNEQFF.

The sample holds one count of this clone. This sample also contains other DNA sequences that code for the same CDR3. The chain employs TRBV28 and TRBJ1-5; D is undetermined. The CDR3 length is 11 residues. V lost 3 bases and J lost 6, with 3 bases in between. Looked up from germline, CDR1 is MDHEN and CDR2 is SYDVKM. CDR3 bases: TGTGCCAGCAGTTTGGGTCAGCCCCAGCATTTT. Encoded protein: CASSLGQPQHF.

This chain links TRBV27 with TRBJ2-2; 16 bases map to TRBD2. CDR3 size: 21 residues. V shed 8 bases and J 6 bases; nucleotides not matched to a gene: 21. The germline gives CDR1 MNHEY, CDR2 SMNVEV (reference sequence). The DNA for the CDR3 is TGTGCCAGCTCGCCAACAGAGGGGACTAGCGGGGGGGCGGCTCGGCCCGGGGAGCTGTTTTTT. Translation: CASSPTEGTSGGAARPGELFF.

The chain has TRBV28 and TRBJ1-4; tentatively, D is TRBD1 (5 bases). V shed 7 bases and J shed 3 bases, with 9 bases lying between them. The CDR3 covers 13 residues. The germline V gene encodes CDR1 MDHEN and CDR2 SYDVKM. DNA of the CDR3: TGTGCCAGCATCGGACAACCTAATGAAAAACTGTTTTTT. Encoded protein: CASIGQPNEKLFF.

This chain links TRBV6-5 with TRBJ1-1; no clear D gene. CDR1 and CDR2 from the germline V gene are MNHEY and SVGAGI. The germline V and J ends were trimmed by 3 bases and 6 bases, with 11 bases remaining between them. The CDR3 has 13 amino acids. DNA of the CDR3: TGTGCCAGCAGTTATGACGTGAAGGCTGAAGCTTTCTTT. It yields the protein CASSYDVKAEAFF.

The chain recombines TRBV6-6 with TRBJ2-2, with D possibly being TRBD1 (5 bases). The V gene's germline CDR1 is MNHNY and CDR2 SVGAGI (reference sequence). The CDR3 runs 14 residues. The germline V and J ends were trimmed by 6 bases and 5 bases, with 13 bases remaining between them. DNA for the CDR3: TGTGCCAGCAGACCCCCGGACATAACCGGGGAGCTGTTTTTT. This gives the protein CASRPPDITGELFF.

This clone was seen a few times. The gene calls are TRBV12-3 or TRBV12-4 and TRBJ2-5; the match to TRBD1 covers 8 bases. The CDR3 covers 13 residues. V shed 8 bases and J 5 bases; nucleotides not matched to a gene: 7. The CDR3 nucleotides read TGTGCCAGCCGCGGGACAGGCCGGGAGACCCAGTACTTC. Amino acids: CASRGTGRETQYF.

The chain recombines TRBV7-9 with TRBJ2-1; D gene ambiguous. CDR3 length equals 14 residues. The V gene lost 1 base and the J gene lost 7 bases, with 11 bases spanning the gap. Germline CDR1 is SEHNR and CDR2 is FQNEAQ (reference sequence). CDR3 region: CASSLGNWGNEQFF. Here the CDR3 DNA reads TGTGCCAGCAGCTTAGGAAATTGGGGAAATGAGCAGTTCTTC.

The CDR3 bases are TGTGCCAGCAGCTCCGGGCGACAGTCCTACGAGCAGTACTTC. Its protein is CASSSGRQSYEQYF. The chain uses TRBV7-9 and TRBJ2-7, with D perhaps TRBD1 (5 bases). There are 14 residues in the CDR3. V lost 4 bases and J lost 1, with 11 bases in between. CDR1 and CDR2 from the germline V gene are SEHNR and FQNEAQ (reference sequence).

The CDR3 loop reads CASSYSPGQRNTIYF. The CDR3 DNA reads as TGTGCCAGCAGTTACTCCCCGGGACAGCGAAACACCATATATTTT. V gene TRBV6-2 or TRBV6-3 combines with J gene TRBJ1-3; 7 bases line up with TRBD1. Trimming took 0 bases from V and 5 from J; bases not matched to a gene: 4. The CDR3 sequence is 15 residues long. CDR1 and CDR2 from the germline V gene are MNHEY and SVGEGT.

In DNA, the CDR3 is TGTGCCAGCAGCCCCCCGGCCGACTACTTGAACACCGGGGAGCTGTTTTTT. Protein sequence: CASSPPADYLNTGELFF. This chain connects TRBV3-1 (or the pseudogene TRBV3-2) to TRBJ2-2; D is perhaps TRBD2 (5 bases). This CDR3 spans 17 amino acids. Between the trimmed V and J ends, which lost 4 bases and 1 base, there was a span of 16 bases. Germline values: CDR1 LGHDT, CDR2 YNNKEL (reference sequence).

This clone was detected a few times. The chain carries TRBV11-3 and TRBJ2-3; D possibly corresponds to TRBD2 (5 bases). Per germline, CDR1 SGHNT and CDR2 YENEEA. V lost 5 bases, J lost 3 bases, and 12 bases lay in between. This CDR3 has 14 residues. The CDR3 nucleotides are TGTGCCAGCAGCGCCAGTGGGAGTACAGATACGCAGTATTTT. This sequence encodes CASSASGSTDTQYF.

The sample holds one count of this clone. J is TRBJ2-2 and V is TRBV7-5; TRBD1 reflects the table's D call only, with no check against the DNA. TRBV7-5 is annotated as a pseudogene. The CDR3 is made up of 16 amino acids. CDR3 in DNA: TGTGTCAGAAGCTTGAAAAGGGGGCCCGACACCGGGGAGCTGTTTTTT. It codes for CVRSLKRGPDTGELFF.

The chain links TRBV19 to TRBJ1-5; TRBD1 agrees at 7 bases. J lost 4 bases, V lost 3 bases, and 0 bases had no gene match. CDR3 length: 13 residues. Germline values: CDR1 LNHDA, CDR2 SQIVND (reference sequence). CDR3 in DNA: TGTGCCAGTAGTATCAGGGGGAATCAGCCCCAGCATTTT. Its translation: CASSIRGNQPQHF.

This clone occurred once. The chain uses TRBV25-1 and TRBJ1-2; possible D gene TRBD1, 6 bases. V gave up 8 bases and J gave up 7 bases, with 23 bases separating them. From germline, CDR1 is MGHDK and CDR2 SYGVNS. This CDR3 comprises 15 residues. CDR3 in DNA: TGTGCCAGCTCCTCCCCGGGGGGGCAGCGGGGTGGCTACACCTTC. Translated: CASSSPGGQRGGYTF.

The V call is TRBV24-1, the J call TRBJ2-7, with D possibly TRBD1 on 5 matching bases. The CDR3 is 11 residues long. V lost 6 bases to trimming and J lost 6 bases, with 8 bases between them. Germline V gene sequence: CDR1 KGHDR, CDR2 SFDVKD. CDR3 DNA: TGTGCCACCAGTTATGGGGCCGAGCAGTACTTC. Its protein product is CATSYGAEQYF.

This clone was seen only once. The V call is TRBV3-1 (or the pseudogene TRBV3-2), the J call TRBJ2-7; D ambiguous. The V end was cut by 2 bases, the J end by 6 bases, with 8 bases between. The germline V gene has CDR1 LGHDT and CDR2 YNNKEL (reference sequence). The CDR3 extends over 12 amino acids. The CDR3 reads CASSQSHSEQYF. The CDR3 DNA follows: TGTGCCAGCAGCCAATCGCACTCCGAGCAGTACTTC.

The chain couples TRBV6-5 to TRBJ1-3; D gene uncertain. The CDR3 spans 14 residues. Germline CDR1 MNHEY, CDR2 SVGAGI. V lost 2 bases and J lost 0, with 5 bases in between. CDR3 in DNA: TGTGCCAGCAGTTACGGGATCTCTGGAAACACCATATATTTT. Translated, it gives CASSYGISGNTIYF.

The rearrangement links TRBV30 to TRBJ2-3, with a tentative D call TRBD2 (6 bases). The CDR3 runs 14 residues. V lost 1 base and J lost 0, with 8 bases in between. Germline lookup yields CDR1 GTSNPN and CDR2 SVGIG (reference sequence). The DNA of the CDR3 is TGTGCCTGGAGTGGGGGACTGAGCACAGATACGCAGTATTTT. Amino acid sequence: CAWSGGLSTDTQYF.

The genes are TRBV6-5 and TRBJ1-5; a weak D match, TRBD1 (6 bases). CDR3 size: 13 residues. Germline values: CDR1 MNHEY, CDR2 SVGAGI. The germline V and J ends were trimmed by 8 bases and 4 bases, with 12 bases remaining between them. The CDR3 loop reads CASGEGGNQPQHF. The CDR3 DNA sequence: TGTGCCAGCGGGGAGGGGGGGAATCAGCCCCAGCATTTT.

The DNA of the CDR3 is TGTGCCAGCAGTTCCCCCGACCCTCGGCGGTACTTC. It is translated as CASSSPDPRRYF. The rearrangement links TRBV6-2 or TRBV6-3 to TRBJ2-7; D remains unclear. The V end lost 4 bases, the J end lost 12 bases, and 16 bases lay between the germline ends. Germline loops: CDR1 MNHEY, CDR2 SVGEGT. The CDR3 consists of 12 residues.

This chain joins TRBV28 and TRBJ1-5; TRBD1 aligns across 7 bases. The CDR3 has 14 amino acids. With 5 bases clipped from V and 4 bases from J, the junction kept 5 bases outside the gene matches. In germline, CDR1 is MDHEN, CDR2 SYDVKM. CDR3 sequence reads: CASSRDSPNQPQHF. For the CDR3, the DNA is TGTGCCAGCAGTAGGGACAGCCCAAATCAGCCCCAGCATTTT.

The chain couples TRBV27 to TRBJ1-1; 8 bases are a match to TRBD1. This CDR3 is 17 amino acids long. CDR1 MNHEY and CDR2 SMNVEV come from the germline V gene (reference sequence). J was trimmed by 5 bases and V by 3 bases; bases with no gene match: 14. CDR3: CASSLSRQGRGTTEAFF. The CDR3 DNA reads TGTGCCAGCAGTTTGTCGAGACAGGGGCGGGGGACGACTGAAGCTTTCTTT.

The chain has TRBV28 and TRBJ2-1, with TRBD1 as a possible D gene (6 bases). The CDR3 spans 19 residues. With 8 bases removed from V and 0 bases from J, the gap between germline ends came to 26 bases. Per the germline V gene, CDR1 is MDHEN and CDR2 is SYDVKM. For the CDR3, the DNA is TGTGCCAGCGCAAAGGGGGAGATTTTTGGGCCGAGCTCCTACAATGAGCAGTTCTTC. Its protein product is CASAKGEIFGPSSYNEQFF.